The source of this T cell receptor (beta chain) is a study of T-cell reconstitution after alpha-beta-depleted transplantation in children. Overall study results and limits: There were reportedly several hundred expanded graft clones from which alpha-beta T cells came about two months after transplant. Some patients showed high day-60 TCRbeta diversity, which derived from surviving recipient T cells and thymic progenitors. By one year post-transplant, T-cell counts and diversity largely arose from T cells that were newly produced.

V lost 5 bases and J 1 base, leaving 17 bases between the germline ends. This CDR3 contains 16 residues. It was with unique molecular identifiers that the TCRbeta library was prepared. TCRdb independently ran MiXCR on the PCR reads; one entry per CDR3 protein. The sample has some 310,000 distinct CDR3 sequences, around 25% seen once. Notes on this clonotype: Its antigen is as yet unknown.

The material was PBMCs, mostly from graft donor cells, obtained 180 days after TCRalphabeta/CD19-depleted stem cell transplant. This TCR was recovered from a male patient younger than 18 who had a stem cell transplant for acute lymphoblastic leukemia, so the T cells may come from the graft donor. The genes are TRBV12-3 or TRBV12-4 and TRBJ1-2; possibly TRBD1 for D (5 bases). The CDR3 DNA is TGTGCCAGCAGTCCCCCGTGGGGGGAACTTAACTATGGCTACACCTTC. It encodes CASSPPWGELNYGYTF.